The next 10 T cell receptor beta chains were all read from a single sample in a study of blood T cell repertoires in COVID-19. Assay used: immunoSEQ multiplex PCR; TCRdb lists only in-frame clones, some missing. This sample has about 140,000 clones, with 75% to 90% found just once. The source material was peripheral blood. The receptors were gathered from a woman between 50 and 59 years old with acute or convalescent COVID-19.

The V and J genes are TRBV2 and TRBJ2-1; 9 bases are shared with TRBD1. This CDR3 spans 20 amino acids. The V segment lost 6 bases and the J segment 1 base; nucleotides outside the gene matches: 19. Germline V gives CDR1 SNHLY, CDR2 FYNNEI. As DNA, the CDR3 is TGTGCCAGCAGCGAACCCCGGGACAGGGCAATTACGGGGTCCTACAATGAGCAGTTCTTC. Its protein product is CASSEPRDRAITGSYNEQFF.

V and J are TRBV7-9 and TRBJ1-1; D remains ambiguous. The germline V gene encodes CDR1 SEHNR and CDR2 FQNEAQ (reference sequence). V gave up 5 bases and J gave up 2 bases, with 6 bases separating them. The CDR3 covers 12 residues. The CDR3 coding sequence is TGTGCCAGCAGCAGGAGTAACACTGAAGCTTTCTTT. It specifies CASSRSNTEAFF.

The rearrangement uses TRBV5-4 and TRBJ1-3; D not certain. Trimming removed 2 bases from V and 3 bases from J, with 9 bases in between. The length of the CDR3 is 14 residues. Germline lookup yields CDR1 SGHNT and CDR2 YYREEE (reference sequence). The CDR3 reads CASSFEGSGNTIYF. The CDR3 DNA follows: TGTGCCAGCAGCTTCGAGGGAAGTGGAAACACCATATATTTT.

V usage is TRBV27 and J usage is TRBJ1-5, with 7 positions matching TRBD1. V lost 6 bases, J lost 0 bases, and 11 bases stayed unmatched. Germline V gives CDR1 MNHEY, CDR2 SMNVEV (reference sequence). The CDR3 spans 17 residues. The CDR3 protein is CASRLTGTAFSNQPQHF. The CDR3, as DNA: TGTGCCAGCAGACTAACCGGGACAGCTTTTAGCAATCAGCCCCAGCATTTT.

The chain joins TRBV2 to TRBJ2-7, with TRBD2 as a possible D gene (7 bases). The CDR3 has 13 amino acids. V lost 11 bases and J lost 5, with 19 bases in between. Per germline, CDR1 SNHLY and CDR2 FYNNEI. In DNA, the CDR3 is TGTGCCGGGGGGAGGGGGGGCCCCCACGAGCAGTACTTC. This translates into CAGGRGGPHEQYF.

V usage is TRBV2 and J usage is TRBJ2-1, with D possibly TRBD2 on 6 matching bases. The CDR3 is 14 amino acids. V was trimmed by 0 bases and J by 7 bases, leaving 10 bases between them. CDR1 is SNHLY and CDR2 is FYNNEI in the germline V gene. The CDR3 loop is CASSEAPGSNEQFF. In DNA, the CDR3 is TGTGCCAGCAGTGAAGCGCCCGGGAGTAATGAGCAGTTCTTC.

The chain employs TRBV5-6 and TRBJ2-1; D may be TRBD2 (6 bases). Per the germline V gene, CDR1 is SGHDT and CDR2 is YYEEEE. There are 14 residues in the CDR3. V lost 3 bases to trimming and J lost 5 bases, with 12 bases between them. CDR3 amino acids: CASSSGLRHNEQFF. The CDR3 region has the DNA TGTGCCAGCAGCTCAGGACTAAGACACAATGAGCAGTTCTTC.

The V and J genes are TRBV4-2 and TRBJ2-2; 9 bases align to TRBD2. This CDR3 contains 15 residues. V lost 1 base, J lost 3 bases, and 0 bases stayed unmatched. CDR1 and CDR2 from the germline V gene are LGHNA and YNFKEQ. This CDR3 reads CASSQGTSDTGELFF. CDR3 DNA: TGTGCCAGCAGCCAAGGGACTAGCGACACCGGGGAGCTGTTTTTT.

The chain recombines TRBV21-1 with TRBJ1-1; no check of the table's D call, TRBD1, against the DNA was made. TRBV21-1 is reported as a pseudogene. This CDR3 is 18 amino acids long. The CDR3, as DNA: TGTGCCAGCAGCAAGCCCACTACAAGGGGGCAGAGGAACACTGAAGCTTTCTTT. As protein: CASSKPTTRGQRNTEAFF.

This clone was picked up one time. This rearrangement joins TRBV5-1 to TRBJ1-2; D gene ambiguous. Germline CDR1 SGHRS, CDR2 YFSETQ. The length of the CDR3 is 12 residues. Trimming removed 3 bases from V and 8 bases from J, with 11 bases in between. The CDR3 loop reads CASSSSPGGYTF. CDR3 in DNA: TGCGCCAGCAGCTCCAGCCCGGGGGGCTACACCTTC.